A selection of T cell receptor beta chains follows, all from one sample in a study of shared clonotypes between healthy human individuals. TCRdb keeps only in-frame clones here, not all; method: immunoSEQ multiplex PCR. This table has a few hundred thousand clones, over 95% appearing once. Material for sequencing was naive CD8+ T cells sorted from blood. The receptor source for this set is a woman under 40 in good health. Each CDR3 is given with its conserved first and last residue. A D gene is named only where the DNA matches it firmly. Some rows have no size entry. The others give once, few or many, or a class for an expanded clone.

V: TRBV4-1; size: -; D: -; J: TRBJ1-3; CDR3: CASSPTRSGNTIYF; DNA: TGCGCCAGCAGCCCTACACGGTCTGGAAACACCATATATTTT
V: TRBV28; size: -; D: TRBD1; J: TRBJ1-1; CDR3: CASSLGTATEAFF; DNA: TGTGCCAGCAGTCTAGGGACAGCCACTGAAGCTTTCTTT
V: TRBV30; size: -; D: TRBD1; J: TRBJ1-2; CDR3: CACPRTGQDSDYGYTF; DNA: TGTGCCTGTCCTCGGACAGGGCAGGACTCAGACTATGGCTACACCTTC
V: TRBV27; size: -; D: -; J: TRBJ2-7; CDR3: CASSFGSMISYEQYF; DNA: TGTGCCAGCAGTTTCGGGTCCATGATCTCCTACGAGCAGTACTTC
V: TRBV7-3; size: -; D: -; J: TRBJ1-1; CDR3: CASSSKLNTEAFF; DNA: TGTGCCAGCAGCTCGAAATTGAACACTGAAGCTTTCTTT
V: TRBV27; size: -; D: TRBD2; J: TRBJ2-1; CDR3: CASSPIAPLAGALFF; DNA: TGTGCCAGCAGTCCTATCGCCCCTCTAGCGGGAGCACTTTTCTTC
V: TRBV7-6; size: -; D: -; J: TRBJ2-7; CDR3: CASSLEAEFYEQYF; DNA: TGTGCCAGCAGCTTAGAGGCGGAATTTTACGAGCAGTACTTC
V: TRBV29-1; size: -; D: TRBD2; J: TRBJ2-1; CDR3: CSVAGTSGRSSNEQFF; DNA: TGCAGCGTCGCTGGGACTAGCGGGAGATCAAGTAATGAGCAGTTCTTC
V: TRBV5-1; size: once; D: -; J: TRBJ1-4; CDR3: CASSLVRASPEKLFF; DNA: TGCGCCAGCAGCTTGGTTAGGGCCAGCCCTGAAAAACTGTTTTTT
V: TRBV7-5; size: -; D: -; J: TRBJ1-3; CDR3: CVRSLASGNTIYF; DNA: TGTGTCAGAAGCTTAGCGTCTGGAAACACCATATATTTT
V: TRBV19; size: -; D: -; J: TRBJ2-1; CDR3: CASSPTGISSYNEQFF; DNA: TGTGCCAGTAGCCCAACAGGGATTAGCTCCTACAATGAGCAGTTCTTC
V: TRBV6-5; size: -; D: -; J: TRBJ2-1; CDR3: CASRVRGPGNEQFF; DNA: TGTGCCAGCAGAGTAAGGGGCCCGGGCAATGAGCAGTTCTTC
V: TRBV29-1; size: -; D: -; J: TRBJ1-1; CDR3: CSVSPGGTEAFF; DNA: TGCAGCGTTTCGCCGGGAGGAACTGAAGCTTTCTTT
V: TRBV18; size: -; D: TRBD2; J: TRBJ2-1; CDR3: CASSPSGSGDEQFF; DNA: TGTGCCAGCTCACCAAGCGGGAGTGGGGATGAGCAGTTCTTC
V: TRBV10-2; size: -; D: TRBD2; J: TRBJ2-2; CDR3: CASSEKWLAGDTGELFF; DNA: TGCGCCAGCAGTGAGAAGTGGCTAGCGGGAGACACCGGGGAGCTGTTTTTT
V: TRBV7-2; size: -; D: -; J: TRBJ2-7; CDR3: CASSLGAKYYEQYF; DNA: TGTGCCAGCAGCTTAGGGGCTAAGTACTACGAGCAGTACTTC
V: TRBV15; size: -; D: -; J: TRBJ1-4; CDR3: CATSRGGSEEKLFF; DNA: TGTGCCACCAGCAGAGGTGGGTCGGAGGAAAAACTGTTTTTT
V: TRBV30; size: -; D: -; J: TRBJ1-5; CDR3: CAWSVGQSSQPQHF; DNA: TGTGCCTGGAGCGTCGGACAGTCAAGCCAGCCCCAGCATTTT
V: TRBV29-1; size: -; D: -; J: TRBJ2-1; CDR3: CSVYGLISYNEQFF; DNA: TGCAGCGTTTACGGTCTAATCTCCTACAATGAGCAGTTCTTC
V: TRBV6-6; size: -; D: -; J: TRBJ2-1; CDR3: CATTSRLDNEQFF; DNA: TGTGCCACCACTAGTAGACTAGACAATGAGCAGTTCTTC
V: TRBV11-3; size: -; D: -; J: TRBJ1-2; CDR3: CASNGYTF; DNA: TGTGCCAGCAATGGCTACACCTTC
V: TRBV5-1; size: -; D: TRBD1; J: TRBJ2-5; CDR3: CASSRPGTEIETQYF; DNA: TGCGCCAGCAGTCGACCAGGGACAGAAATAGAGACCCAGTACTTC
V: TRBV28; size: once; D: -; J: TRBJ1-6; CDR3: CASSFSGDYSPLHF; DNA: TGTGCCAGCAGTTTTTCAGGGGATTATTCACCCCTCCACTTT
V: TRBV27; size: -; D: TRBD1; J: TRBJ2-7; CDR3: CASSSTGGSADEQYF; DNA: TGTGCCAGCAGTTCTACAGGGGGTAGCGCGGACGAGCAGTACTTC
V: TRBV7-3; size: -; D: TRBD2; J: TRBJ2-7; CDR3: CASRGSVASGYEQYF; DNA: TGTGCCAGCAGGGGCAGCGTGGCTAGCGGTTACGAGCAGTACTTC
V: TRBV4-1; size: -; D: -; J: TRBJ1-1; CDR3: CASSQYRGRTTAQNTEAFF; DNA: TGCGCCAGCAGCCAATACCGCGGAAGGACGACAGCGCAGAACACTGAAGCTTTCTTT
V: TRBV5-6; size: once; D: -; J: TRBJ2-5; CDR3: CASSLVRRETQYF; DNA: TGTGCCAGCAGCTTGGTCAGGAGGGAGACCCAGTACTTC
V: TRBV5-6; size: -; D: -; J: TRBJ2-2; CDR3: CAGNGRTGELFF; DNA: TGTGCCGGGAATGGCCGCACCGGGGAGCTGTTTTTT
V: TRBV11-2; size: -; D: -; J: TRBJ2-3; CDR3: CASSLWSEDTQYF; DNA: TGTGCCAGCAGCTTATGGTCCGAGGATACGCAGTATTTT
V: TRBV29-1; size: -; D: TRBD2; J: TRBJ2-7; CDR3: CSVGGTSGRRSYEQYF; DNA: TGCAGCGTTGGGGGGACTAGCGGGAGGCGATCCTACGAGCAGTACTTC
V: TRBV7-6; size: -; D: TRBD2; J: TRBJ2-7; CDR3: CASSLAGGSNEQYF; DNA: TGTGCCAGCAGCTTAGCTGGCGGGAGCAACGAGCAGTACTTC
V: TRBV27; size: -; D: -; J: TRBJ2-7; CDR3: CASSEGTSYEQYF; DNA: TGTGCCAGCAGTGAAGGGACAAGCTACGAGCAGTACTTC
V: TRBV7-9; size: -; D: TRBD1; J: TRBJ1-4; CDR3: CASRGTGEKNEEKLFF; DNA: TGTGCCAGCAGAGGGACAGGGGAAAAAAATGAGGAAAAACTGTTTTTT
V: TRBV19; size: -; D: -; J: TRBJ1-5; CDR3: CASSITWGGPQHF; DNA: TGTGCCAGTAGTATAACTTGGGGAGGGCCCCAGCATTTT
V: TRBV27; size: -; D: -; J: TRBJ2-2; CDR3: CASSPSPRRGTGELFF; DNA: TGTGCCAGCAGTCCCAGCCCCAGGCGAGGCACCGGGGAGCTGTTTTTT
V: TRBV7-9; size: -; D: -; J: TRBJ2-7; CDR3: CASSRPPEQYF; DNA: TGTGCCAGCTCCCGGCCTCCCGAGCAGTACTTC
V: TRBV9; size: -; D: -; J: TRBJ2-7; CDR3: CASSVDTGRSHEQYF; DNA: TGTGCCAGCAGCGTAGATACAGGGAGGTCCCACGAGCAGTACTTC
V: TRBV27; size: -; D: TRBD2; J: TRBJ2-7; CDR3: CASSNRLAGGYGNTYEQYF; DNA: TGTGCCAGCAGTAATAGACTAGCGGGAGGATATGGCAACACCTACGAGCAGTACTTC
V: TRBV15; size: -; D: -; J: TRBJ2-5; CDR3: CATSRGETNQETQYF; DNA: TGTGCCACCAGCAGAGGGGAGACCAACCAAGAGACCCAGTACTTC
V: TRBV15; size: once; D: TRBD1; J: TRBJ1-4; CDR3: CATSIPGQVGEKLFF; DNA: TGTGCCACCAGCATTCCAGGACAGGTTGGGGAAAAACTGTTTTTT
V: TRBV7-6; size: once; D: -; J: TRBJ1-3; CDR3: CASSLQGTGNTIYF; DNA: TGTGCCAGCAGCTTGCAGGGGACTGGAAACACCATATATTTT
V: TRBV28; size: -; D: TRBD2; J: TRBJ2-3; CDR3: CASSFERETDTQYF; DNA: TGTGCCAGCAGTTTTGAGCGGGAGACAGATACGCAGTATTTT
V: TRBV9; size: -; D: TRBD2; J: TRBJ2-7; CDR3: CASSVTGTRVDEQYF; DNA: TGTGCCAGCAGCGTGACCGGGACTAGGGTCGACGAGCAGTACTTC